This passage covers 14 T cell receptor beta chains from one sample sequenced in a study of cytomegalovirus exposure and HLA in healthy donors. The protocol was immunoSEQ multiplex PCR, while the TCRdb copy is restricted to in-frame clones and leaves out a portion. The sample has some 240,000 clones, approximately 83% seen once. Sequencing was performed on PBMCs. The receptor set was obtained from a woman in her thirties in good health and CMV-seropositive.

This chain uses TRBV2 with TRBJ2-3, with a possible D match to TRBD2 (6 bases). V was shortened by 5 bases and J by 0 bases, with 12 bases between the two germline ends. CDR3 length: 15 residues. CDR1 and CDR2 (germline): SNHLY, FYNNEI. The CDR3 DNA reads TGTGCCAGCAGTCAGGGACTTTCTAGCACAGATACGCAGTATTTT. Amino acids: CASSQGLSSTDTQYF.

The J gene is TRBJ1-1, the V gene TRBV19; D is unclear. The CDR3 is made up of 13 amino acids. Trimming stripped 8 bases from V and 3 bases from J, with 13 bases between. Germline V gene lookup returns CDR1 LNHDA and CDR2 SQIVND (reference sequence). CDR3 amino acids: CASSKTGDTEAFF. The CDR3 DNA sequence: TGTGCCAGTTCCAAGACCGGGGACACTGAAGCTTTCTTT.

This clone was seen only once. The CDR3 DNA reads as TGTGCCTGGACCGAGGGGGGGCGAAGGAGCAATCAGCCCCAGCATTTT. It specifies CAWTEGGRRSNQPQHF. V gene TRBV30 combines with J gene TRBJ1-5; a possible D gene is TRBD1 (6 bases). The CDR3 has 16 amino acids. Germline CDR1 and CDR2: GTSNPN and SVGIG (reference sequence). The ends were cut back, 4 bases at V and 1 base at J, with 17 bases in the middle. Drawing the rest from reference TRBV30 and TRBJ1-5, the complete variable domain is SQTIHQWPATLVQPVGSPLSLECTVEGTSNPNLYWYRQAAGRGLQLLFYSVGIGQISSEVPQNLSASRPQDRQFILSSKKLLLSDSGFYLCAWTEGGRRSNQPQHFGDGTRLSIL.

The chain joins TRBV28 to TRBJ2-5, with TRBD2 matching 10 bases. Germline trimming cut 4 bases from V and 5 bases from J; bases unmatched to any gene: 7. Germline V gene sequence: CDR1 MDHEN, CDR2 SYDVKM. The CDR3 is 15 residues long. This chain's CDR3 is CASSSPGLASETQYF. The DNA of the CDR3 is TGTGCCAGCAGTTCCCCGGGACTAGCGAGTGAGACCCAGTACTTC.

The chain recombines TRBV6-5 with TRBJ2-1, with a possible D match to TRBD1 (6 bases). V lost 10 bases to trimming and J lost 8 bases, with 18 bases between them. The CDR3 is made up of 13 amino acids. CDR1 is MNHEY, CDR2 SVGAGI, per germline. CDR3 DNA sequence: TGTGCCATCAGGGGCAGCGAGAGGGATGAGCAGTTCTTC. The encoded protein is CAIRGSERDEQFF.

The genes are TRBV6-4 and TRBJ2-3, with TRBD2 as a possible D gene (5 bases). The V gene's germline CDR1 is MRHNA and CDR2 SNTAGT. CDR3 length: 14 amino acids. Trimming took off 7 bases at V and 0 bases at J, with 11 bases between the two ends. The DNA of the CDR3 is TGTGCCAGCAAAGCGGATTCTAGCACAGATACGCAGTATTTT. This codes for CASKADSSTDTQYF.

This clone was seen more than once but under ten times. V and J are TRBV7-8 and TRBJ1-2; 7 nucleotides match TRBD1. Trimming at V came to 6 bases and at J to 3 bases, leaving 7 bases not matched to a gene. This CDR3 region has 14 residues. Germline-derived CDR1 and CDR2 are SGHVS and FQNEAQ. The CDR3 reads CASRAGGTDYGYTF. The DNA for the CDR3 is TGTGCCAGCAGGGCAGGGGGAACGGACTATGGCTACACCTTC.

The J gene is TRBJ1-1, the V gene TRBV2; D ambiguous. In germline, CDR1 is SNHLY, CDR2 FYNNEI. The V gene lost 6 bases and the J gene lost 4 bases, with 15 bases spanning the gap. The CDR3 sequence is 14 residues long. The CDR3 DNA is TGTGCCAGCAGCAATAGGAGGGAGAGCACTGAAGCTTTCTTT. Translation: CASSNRRESTEAFF.

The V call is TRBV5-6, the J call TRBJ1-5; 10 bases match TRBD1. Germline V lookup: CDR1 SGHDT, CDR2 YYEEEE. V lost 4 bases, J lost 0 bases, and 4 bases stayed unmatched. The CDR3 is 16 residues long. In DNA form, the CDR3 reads TGTGCCAGCAGCCTCGGACAGGGGGATAGCAATCAGCCCCAGCATTTT. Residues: CASSLGQGDSNQPQHF.

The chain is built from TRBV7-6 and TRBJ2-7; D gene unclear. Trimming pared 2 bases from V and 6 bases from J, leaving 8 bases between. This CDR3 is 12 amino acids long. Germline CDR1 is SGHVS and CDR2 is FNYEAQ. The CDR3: CASSLSSSEQYF. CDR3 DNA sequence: TGTGCCAGCAGCTTAAGTTCTAGCGAGCAGTACTTC.

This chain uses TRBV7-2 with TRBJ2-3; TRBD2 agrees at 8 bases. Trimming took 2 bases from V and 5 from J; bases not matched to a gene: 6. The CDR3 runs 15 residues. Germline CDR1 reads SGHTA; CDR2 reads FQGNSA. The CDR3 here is CASSLQAGARDTQYF. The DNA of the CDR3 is TGTGCCAGCAGCTTACAAGCGGGAGCCAGAGATACGCAGTATTTT.

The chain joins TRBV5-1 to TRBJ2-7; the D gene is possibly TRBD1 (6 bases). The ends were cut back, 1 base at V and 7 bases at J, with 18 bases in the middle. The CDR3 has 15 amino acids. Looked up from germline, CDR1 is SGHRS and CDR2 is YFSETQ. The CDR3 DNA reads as TGCGCCAGCAGCTTGCAGGGGCTCGATCCGGGAGAGCAGTACTTC. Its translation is CASSLQGLDPGEQYF.

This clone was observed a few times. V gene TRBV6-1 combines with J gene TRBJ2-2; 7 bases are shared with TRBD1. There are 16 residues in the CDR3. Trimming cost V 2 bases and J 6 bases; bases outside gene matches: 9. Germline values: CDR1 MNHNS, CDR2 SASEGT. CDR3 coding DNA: TGTGCCAGCAGTGAACTGACAGGGTACTCTCCCGGGGAGCTGTTTTTT. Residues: CASSELTGYSPGELFF.

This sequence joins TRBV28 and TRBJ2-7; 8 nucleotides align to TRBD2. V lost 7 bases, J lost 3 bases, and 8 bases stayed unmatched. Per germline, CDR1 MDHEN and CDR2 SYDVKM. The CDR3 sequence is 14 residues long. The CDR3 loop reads CASTLGLVGYEQYF. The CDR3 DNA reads TGTGCCAGCACCTTGGGACTAGTCGGCTACGAGCAGTACTTC.